This T cell receptor (beta chain) derives from a study of OX40 agonist ivuxolimab in advanced cancers. For the study at large: Participants averaged 60 years of age (range roughly 20 to 90) and were less than 85% male. In three patients, partial responses were observed, one with hepatocellular carcinoma and two with cutaneous melanoma.

Deletions cut 1 base from V and 4 bases from J, with 11 bases between. The CDR3 runs to 14 residues. The germline CDR1 and CDR2 sequences are SGHVS and FNYEAQ. TCRdb keeps only in-frame clones here, not all; method: immunoSEQ multiplex PCR. The sample contains some 17,000 clones, roughly two thirds of which appear only once. This receptor was taken from an adult with an advanced solid tumor such as melanoma, head and neck, liver or kidney cancer. The V and J genes are TRBV7-6 and TRBJ2-7; D uncertain. The sequenced sample was CD4+ or CD8+ T cells sorted from blood, obtained in a trial of the OX40 agonist ivuxolimab. CDR3: CASSLGVLGYEQYF. The CDR3, as DNA: TGTGCCAGCAGCTTAGGAGTCCTGGGGTACGAGCAGTACTTC.